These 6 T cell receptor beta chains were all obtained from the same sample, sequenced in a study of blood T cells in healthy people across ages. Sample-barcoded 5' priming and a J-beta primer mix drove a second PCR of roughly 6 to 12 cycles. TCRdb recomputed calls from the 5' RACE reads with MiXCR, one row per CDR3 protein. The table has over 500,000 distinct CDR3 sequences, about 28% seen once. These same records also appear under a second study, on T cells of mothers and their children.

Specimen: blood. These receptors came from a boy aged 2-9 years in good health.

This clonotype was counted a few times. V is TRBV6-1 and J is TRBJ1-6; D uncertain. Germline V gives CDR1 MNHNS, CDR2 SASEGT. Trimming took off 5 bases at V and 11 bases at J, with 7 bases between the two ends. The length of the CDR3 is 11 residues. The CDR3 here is CASSLGTPLHF. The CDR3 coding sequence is TGTGCCAGCAGTCTAGGGACACCCCTCCACTTT.

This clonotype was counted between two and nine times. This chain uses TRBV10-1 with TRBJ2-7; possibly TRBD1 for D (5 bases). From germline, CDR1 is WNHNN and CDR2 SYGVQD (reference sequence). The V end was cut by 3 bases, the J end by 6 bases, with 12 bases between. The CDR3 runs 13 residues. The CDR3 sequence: CASSDLIGVEQYF. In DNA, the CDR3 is TGCGCCAGCAGTGATTTGATAGGGGTCGAGCAGTACTTC.

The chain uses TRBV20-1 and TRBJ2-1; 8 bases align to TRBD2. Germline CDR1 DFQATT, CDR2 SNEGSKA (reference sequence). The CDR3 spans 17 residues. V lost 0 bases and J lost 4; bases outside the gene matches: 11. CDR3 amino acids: CSARDFTHTSGYNEQFF. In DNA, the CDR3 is TGCAGTGCTAGAGATTTTACCCACACTAGCGGTTACAATGAGCAGTTCTTC.

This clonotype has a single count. In nucleotides, the CDR3 is TGCAGTGCTAGAGTTGGCGGGAGAAGAAACGAGCAGTACTTC. As protein: CSARVGGRRNEQYF. The gene calls are TRBV20-1 and TRBJ2-5; 7 bases align to TRBD2. The J call may not be correct, given that the DNA end is closer to TRBJ2-7. CDR1 DFQATT and CDR2 SNEGSKA come from the germline V gene (reference sequence). The CDR3 length is 14 residues.

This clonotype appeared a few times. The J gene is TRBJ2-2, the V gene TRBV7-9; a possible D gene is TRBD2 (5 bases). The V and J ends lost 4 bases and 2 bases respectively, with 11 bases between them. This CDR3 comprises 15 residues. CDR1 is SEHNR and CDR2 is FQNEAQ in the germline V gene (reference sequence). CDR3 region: CASSSVGDNTGELFF. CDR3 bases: TGTGCCAGCAGCTCCGTGGGAGATAACACCGGGGAGCTGTTTTTT.

The CDR3: CASSPQPISSYNEQFF. DNA of the CDR3: TGTGCCAGCAGCCCCCAACCCATCAGCTCCTACAATGAGCAGTTCTTC. The chain is built from TRBV6-1 and TRBJ2-1; D is unclear. Looked up from germline, CDR1 is MNHNS and CDR2 is SASEGT. The CDR3 contains 16 residues. V lost 6 bases, J lost 0 bases, and 15 bases lay in between.